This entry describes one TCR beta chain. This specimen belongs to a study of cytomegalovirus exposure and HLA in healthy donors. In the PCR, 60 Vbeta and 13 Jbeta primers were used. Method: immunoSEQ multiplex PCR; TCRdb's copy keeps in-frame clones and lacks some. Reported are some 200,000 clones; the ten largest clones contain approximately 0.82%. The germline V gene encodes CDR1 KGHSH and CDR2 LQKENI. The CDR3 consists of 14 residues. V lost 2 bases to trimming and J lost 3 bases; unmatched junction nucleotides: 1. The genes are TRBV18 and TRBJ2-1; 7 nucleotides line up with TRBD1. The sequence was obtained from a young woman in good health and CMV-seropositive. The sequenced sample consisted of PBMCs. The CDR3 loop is CASSPGTDYNEQFF. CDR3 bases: TGTGCCAGCTCACCAGGGACAGACTACAATGAGCAGTTCTTC. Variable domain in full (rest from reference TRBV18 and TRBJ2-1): NAGVMQNPRHLVRRRGQEARLRCSPMKGHSHVYWYRQLPEEGLKFMVYLQKENIIDESGMPKERFSAEFPKEGPSILRIQQVVRGDSAAYFCASSPGTDYNEQFFGPGTRLTVL.